These 10 T cell receptor beta chains were all obtained from the same sample, sequenced in a study of blood T cells in healthy people across ages. Primers used in a second PCR of about 6 to 11 cycles were a sample-barcoded 5' primer and a J-beta primer mix. Using its own MiXCR run on the 5' RACE reads, TCRdb lists one record per CDR3 protein. The sample yields 1.8 million or so distinct CDR3 sequences, approximately 39% seen once. Sequenced material: blood. These receptors came from a human donor in good health.

V and J are TRBV4-3 and TRBJ1-1, with D hard to call. Trimming cost V 2 bases and J 1 base, with 11 bases left between them. The CDR3 has 15 residues. Per the germline V gene, CDR1 is LGHNA and CDR2 is YSLEER. In DNA form, the CDR3 reads TGCGCCAGCAGCCAATCATTCCCGCGGAACACTGAAGCTTTCTTT. This encodes CASSQSFPRNTEAFF.

Regarding this clonotype: The germline gene is not matched at one end of the junction; a read error may be the cause. The chain joins TRBV12-3 or TRBV12-4 to TRBJ1-1; D gene uncertain. The CDR3 loop spans 14 amino acids. The CDR3 loop is CASSLGTDDTEAFF. The CDR3 coding sequence is TGTGCCAGCAGTTTAGGGACTGACGACACTGAGGCTTTCTTT.

This clonotype was seen only a few times. The chain uses TRBV28 and TRBJ1-2, with 11 bases fitting TRBD1. With 4 bases clipped from V and 8 bases from J, the junction kept 3 bases outside the gene matches. CDR1 is MDHEN, CDR2 SYDVKM, per germline. This CDR3 comprises 13 residues. CDR3 amino acids: CASSSDRGQGYTF. CDR3 coding DNA: TGTGCCAGCAGTTCGGACAGGGGGCAAGGCTACACCTTC.

The V call is TRBV2, the J call TRBJ2-5; D possibly uses TRBD1 or TRBD2 (7 bases each). V lost 8 bases and J 4 bases, leaving 17 bases between the germline ends. Germline loops: CDR1 SNHLY, CDR2 FYNNEI. The CDR3 has 14 amino acids. CDR3 in amino acids: CASLHGRGGETQYF. The CDR3 coding sequence is TGTGCCAGCTTACACGGCAGGGGGGGAGAGACCCAGTACTTC.

The CDR3 region has the DNA TGCGCCAGCAGCCAATCCCGGACAGGGGTCTACGAGCAGTTCTTC. Its protein is CASSQSRTGVYEQFF. The rearrangement uses TRBV4-1 and TRBJ2-1, with 9 bases fitting TRBD1. CDR1 is MGHRA and CDR2 is YSYEKL in the germline V gene. V was pared by 2 bases and J by 10 bases, with 9 bases of the junction left unmatched. This CDR3 comprises 15 residues.

This clonotype showed up just a few times. V gene TRBV5-1 combines with J gene TRBJ2-3; the match to TRBD2 covers 8 bases. After removal of 1 base from V and 4 bases from J, the junction contained 8 bases not matched to a gene. There are 16 residues in the CDR3. Germline-derived CDR1 and CDR2 are SGHRS and YFSETQ. This chain's CDR3 is CASSLYGGAIADTQYF. The CDR3 bases are TGCGCCAGCAGCTTGTACGGGGGGGCCATCGCAGATACGCAGTATTTT.

In the case of this clonotype: Relative to the germline gene, one junction end is altered; a read error may explain this. V is TRBV7-2 and J is TRBJ2-2; perhaps TRBD2 as D (5 bases). The CDR3 has 16 residues. Per the germline V gene, CDR1 is SGHTA and CDR2 is FQGNSA. In nucleotides, the CDR3 is TGTGCCAGCAGCTCGTGGCGAGCGGATCAGTCCGGGGAGCGGTTTTTT. As protein: CASSSWRADQSGERFF.

Remarks on this clonotype: The missing conserved phenylalanine or tryptophan at the end of this CDR3 makes a read error likely. The chain joins TRBV7-3 to TRBJ2-5; D uncertain. V lost 5 bases and J lost 2, with 12 bases in between. The CDR3 spans 14 residues. CDR1 and CDR2 from the germline V gene are SGHTA and FQGTGA. The CDR3 nucleotides are TGTGCCAGCAGCCCCGGAACAGCTCAAGAGACCCAGTACTGC. Translating gives CASSPGTAQETQYC.

As for this clonotype: The junction differs from germline at one of its ends, possibly a read error. This chain links TRBV25-1 with TRBJ1-6, with D maybe TRBD1 (6 bases). Germline-derived CDR1 and CDR2 are MGHDK and SYGVNS. The CDR3 is 15 amino acids. The CDR3 nucleotides read TGTGCCAGCAGTGGGTCCAGGGGTATGGGGTCACCCCGCCACTTT. Encoded protein: CASSGSRGMGSPRHF. The variable domain in full, with the rest retrieved from reference TRBV25-1 and TRBJ1-6, is EADIYQTPRYLVIGTGKKITLECSQTMGHDKMYWYQQDPGMELHLIHYSYGVNSTEKGDLSSESTVSRIRTEHFPLTLESARPSHTSQYLCASSGSRGMGSPRHFGNGTRLTVT.

This clonotype showed up just a few times. The rearrangement uses TRBV12-3 or TRBV12-4 and TRBJ2-1, with D tentatively TRBD1 or TRBD2 (5 bases each). Between the trimmed V and J ends, which lost 6 bases and 1 base, there was a span of 13 bases. CDR3 size: 15 residues. The CDR3 sequence is CASRRSEGSYNEQFF. CDR3 DNA: TGTGCCAGCAGACGAAGCGAGGGGTCCTACAATGAGCAGTTCTTC.